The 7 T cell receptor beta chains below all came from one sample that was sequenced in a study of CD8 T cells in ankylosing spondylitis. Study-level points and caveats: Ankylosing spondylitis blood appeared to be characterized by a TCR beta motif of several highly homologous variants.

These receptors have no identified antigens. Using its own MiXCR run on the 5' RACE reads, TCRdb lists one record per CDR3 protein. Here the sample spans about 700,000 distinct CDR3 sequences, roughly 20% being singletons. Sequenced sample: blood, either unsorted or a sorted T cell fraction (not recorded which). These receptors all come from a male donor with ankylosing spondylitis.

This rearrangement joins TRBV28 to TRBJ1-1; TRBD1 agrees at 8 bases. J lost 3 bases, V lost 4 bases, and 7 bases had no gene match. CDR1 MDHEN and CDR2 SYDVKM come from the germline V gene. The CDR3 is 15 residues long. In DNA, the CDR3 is TGTGCCAGCAGTTCCTCCCCGGGACAGGACACTGAAGCTTTCTTT. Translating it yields CASSSSPGQDTEAFF.

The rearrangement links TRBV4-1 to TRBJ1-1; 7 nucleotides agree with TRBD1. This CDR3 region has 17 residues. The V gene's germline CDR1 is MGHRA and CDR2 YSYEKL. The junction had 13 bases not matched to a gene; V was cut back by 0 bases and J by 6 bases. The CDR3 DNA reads TGCGCCAGCAGCCAAGATCTCGAGGGGGCGGGTTTCGCTGAAGCTTTCTTT. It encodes CASSQDLEGAGFAEAFF.

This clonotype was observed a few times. The CDR3 DNA reads as TGTGCCAGCAGGAAACAGGGAGAGGCCTACGAGCAGTACTTC. The encoded protein is CASRKQGEAYEQYF. The V and J genes are TRBV7-8 and TRBJ2-7, with D possibly TRBD1 on 6 matching bases. V was trimmed by 6 bases and J by 2 bases, leaving 14 bases between them. Germline assignment: CDR1 SGHVS and CDR2 FQNEAQ. This CDR3 contains 14 residues.

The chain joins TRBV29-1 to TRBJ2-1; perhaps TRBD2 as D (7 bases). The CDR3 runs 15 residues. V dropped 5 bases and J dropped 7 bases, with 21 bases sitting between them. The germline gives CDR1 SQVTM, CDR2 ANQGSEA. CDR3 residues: CSVLGAQTGGNEQFF. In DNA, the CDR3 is TGCAGCGTTCTGGGGGCTCAAACCGGGGGGAATGAGCAGTTCTTC.

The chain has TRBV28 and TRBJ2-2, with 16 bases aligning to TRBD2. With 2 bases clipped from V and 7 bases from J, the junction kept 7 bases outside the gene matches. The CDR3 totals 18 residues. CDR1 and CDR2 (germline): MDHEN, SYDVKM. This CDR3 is CASSLRGLAGGPRGELFF. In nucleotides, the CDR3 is TGTGCCAGCAGTTTACGGGGACTAGCGGGAGGGCCCCGCGGGGAGCTGTTTTTT.

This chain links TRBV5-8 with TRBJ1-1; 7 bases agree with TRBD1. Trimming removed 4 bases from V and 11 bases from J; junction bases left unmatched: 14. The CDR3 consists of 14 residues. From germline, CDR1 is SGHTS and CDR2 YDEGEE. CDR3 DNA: TGTGCCAGCAGCCTGGCGGGACAGCCGGGGGAGGCTTTCTTT. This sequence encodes CASSLAGQPGEAFF.

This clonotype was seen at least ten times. The CDR3 region is CASSKEVGTSFPEMEQYF. In DNA form, the CDR3 reads TGTGCCAGCAGCAAAGAGGTTGGGACTAGTTTTCCCGAGATGGAGCAGTACTTC. V usage is TRBV21-1 and J usage is TRBJ2-7; the table gives TRBD2 as D, unverified against the DNA. TRBV21-1 is a listed pseudogene. This CDR3 is 18 amino acids long.